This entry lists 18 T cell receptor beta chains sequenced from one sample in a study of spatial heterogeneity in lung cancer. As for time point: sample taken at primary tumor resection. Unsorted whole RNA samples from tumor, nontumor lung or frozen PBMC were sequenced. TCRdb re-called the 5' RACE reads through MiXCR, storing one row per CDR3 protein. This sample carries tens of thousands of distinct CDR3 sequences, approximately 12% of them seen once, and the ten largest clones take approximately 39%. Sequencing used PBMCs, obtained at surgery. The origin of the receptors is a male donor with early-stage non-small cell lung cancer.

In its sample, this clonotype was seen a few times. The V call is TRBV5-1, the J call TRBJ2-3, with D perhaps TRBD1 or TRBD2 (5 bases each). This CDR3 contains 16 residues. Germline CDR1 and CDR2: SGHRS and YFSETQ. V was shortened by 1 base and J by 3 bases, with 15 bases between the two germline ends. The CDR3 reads CASSLIGDPGTDTQYF. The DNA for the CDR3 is TGCGCCAGCAGCTTGATAGGGGACCCGGGAACAGATACGCAGTATTTT.

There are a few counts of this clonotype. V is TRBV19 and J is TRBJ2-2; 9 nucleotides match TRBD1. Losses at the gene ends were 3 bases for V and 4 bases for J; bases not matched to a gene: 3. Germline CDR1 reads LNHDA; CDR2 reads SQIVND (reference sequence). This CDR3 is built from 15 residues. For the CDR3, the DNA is TGTGCCAGTAGTATCGAGACAGGGGGCACCGGGGAGCTGTTTTTT. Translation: CASSIETGGTGELFF.

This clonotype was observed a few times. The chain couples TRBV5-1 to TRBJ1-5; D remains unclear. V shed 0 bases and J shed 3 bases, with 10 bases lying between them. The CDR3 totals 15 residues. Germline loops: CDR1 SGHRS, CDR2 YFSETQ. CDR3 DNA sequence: TGCGCCAGCAGCTTGGCGGGCAGGCTCAATCAGCCCCAGCATTTT. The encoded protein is CASSLAGRLNQPQHF. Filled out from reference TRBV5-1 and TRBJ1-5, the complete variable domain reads KAGVTQTPRYLIKTRGQQVTLSCSPISGHRSVSWYQQTPGQGLQFLFEYFSETQRNKGNFPGRFSGRQFSNSRSEMNVSTLELGDSALYLCASSLAGRLNQPQHFGDGTRLSIL.

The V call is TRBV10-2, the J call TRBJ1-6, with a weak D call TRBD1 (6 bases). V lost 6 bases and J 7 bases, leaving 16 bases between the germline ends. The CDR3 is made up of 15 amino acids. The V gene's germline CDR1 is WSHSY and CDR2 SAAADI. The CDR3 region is CASRDSPGSNSPLHF. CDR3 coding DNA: TGCGCCAGCAGGGACAGCCCAGGGTCGAATTCACCCCTCCACTTT.

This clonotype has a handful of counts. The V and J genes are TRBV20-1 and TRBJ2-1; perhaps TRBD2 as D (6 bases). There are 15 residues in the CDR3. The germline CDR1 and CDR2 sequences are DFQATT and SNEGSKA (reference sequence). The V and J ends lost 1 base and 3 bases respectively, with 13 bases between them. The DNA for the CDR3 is TGCAGTGCTAGAGTGGAGGGCAACTACTACAATGAGCAGTTCTTC. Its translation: CSARVEGNYYNEQFF.

The CDR3 DNA reads as TGCAGCGTTGATGGTAGCGGGGCGAGAGAGACCCAGTACTTC. This gives the protein CSVDGSGARETQYF. The chain has TRBV29-1 and TRBJ2-5; the match to TRBD2 covers 8 bases. CDR3 size: 14 residues. The J segment lost 4 bases and the V segment lost 3 bases, leaving 7 bases of the junction unmatched. From germline, CDR1 is SQVTM and CDR2 ANQGSEA.

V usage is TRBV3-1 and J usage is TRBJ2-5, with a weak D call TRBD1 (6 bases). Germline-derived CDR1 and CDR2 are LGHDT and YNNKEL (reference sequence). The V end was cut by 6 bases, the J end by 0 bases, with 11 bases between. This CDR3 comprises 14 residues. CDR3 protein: CASSLGQNQETQYF. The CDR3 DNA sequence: TGTGCCAGCAGTCTCGGACAGAACCAAGAGACCCAGTACTTC.

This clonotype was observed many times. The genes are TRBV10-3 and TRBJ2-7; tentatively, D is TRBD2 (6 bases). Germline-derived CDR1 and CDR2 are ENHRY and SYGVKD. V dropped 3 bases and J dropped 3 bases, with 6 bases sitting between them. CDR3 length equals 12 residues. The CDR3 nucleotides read TGTGCCATCAGTGACGGGGGCTACGAGCAGTACTTC. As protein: CAISDGGYEQYF.

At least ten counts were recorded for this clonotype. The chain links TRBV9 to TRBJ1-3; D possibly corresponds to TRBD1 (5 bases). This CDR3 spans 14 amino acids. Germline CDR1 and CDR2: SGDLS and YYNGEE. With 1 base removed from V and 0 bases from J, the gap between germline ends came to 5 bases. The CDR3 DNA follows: TGTGCCAGCAGCGTACAGGGCTCTGGAAACACCATATATTTT. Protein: CASSVQGSGNTIYF.

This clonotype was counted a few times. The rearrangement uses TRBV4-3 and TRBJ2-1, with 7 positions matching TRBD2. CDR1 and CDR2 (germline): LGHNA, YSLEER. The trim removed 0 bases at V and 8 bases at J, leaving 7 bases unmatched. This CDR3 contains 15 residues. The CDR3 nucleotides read TGCGCCAGCAGCCAAGAGAGGTTCGGACTAGATGAGCAGTTCTTC. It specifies CASSQERFGLDEQFF.

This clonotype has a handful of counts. CDR3 protein: CASSLLSSGRIETQYF. The CDR3 DNA reads TGTGCCAGCAGCTTACTGTCTAGCGGGAGGATAGAGACCCAGTACTTC. The genes are TRBV7-2 and TRBJ2-5; 11 bases are a match to TRBD2. V lost 2 bases, J lost 4 bases, and 6 bases stayed unmatched. Germline CDR1 SGHTA, CDR2 FQGNSA. This CDR3 comprises 16 residues.

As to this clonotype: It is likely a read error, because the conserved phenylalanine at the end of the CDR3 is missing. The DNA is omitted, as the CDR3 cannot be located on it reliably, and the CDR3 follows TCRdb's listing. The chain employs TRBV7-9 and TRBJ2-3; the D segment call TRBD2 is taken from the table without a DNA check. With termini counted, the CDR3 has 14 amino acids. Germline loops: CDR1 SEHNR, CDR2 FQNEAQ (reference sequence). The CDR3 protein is CASSLSLPGLHSFV.

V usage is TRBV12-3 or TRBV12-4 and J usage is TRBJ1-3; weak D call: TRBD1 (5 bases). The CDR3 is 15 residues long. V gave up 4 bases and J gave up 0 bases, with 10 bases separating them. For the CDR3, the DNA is TGTGCCAGCAGTTCAGGGCTTTACTCTGGAAACACCATATATTTT. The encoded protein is CASSSGLYSGNTIYF.

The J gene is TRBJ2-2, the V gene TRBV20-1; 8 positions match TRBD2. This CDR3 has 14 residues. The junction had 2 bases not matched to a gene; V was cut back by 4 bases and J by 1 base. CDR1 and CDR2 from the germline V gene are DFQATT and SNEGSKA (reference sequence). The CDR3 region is CSATTSGNTGELFF. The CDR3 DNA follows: TGCAGTGCTACTACTAGCGGGAACACCGGGGAGCTGTTTTTT.

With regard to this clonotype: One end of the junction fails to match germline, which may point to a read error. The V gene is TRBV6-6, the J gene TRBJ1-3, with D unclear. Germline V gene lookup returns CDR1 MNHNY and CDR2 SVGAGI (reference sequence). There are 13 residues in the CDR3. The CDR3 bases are TGTGCCGGCAGTCCCCCGGGAGGGCACACCATATATTTT. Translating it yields CAGSPPGGHTIYF.

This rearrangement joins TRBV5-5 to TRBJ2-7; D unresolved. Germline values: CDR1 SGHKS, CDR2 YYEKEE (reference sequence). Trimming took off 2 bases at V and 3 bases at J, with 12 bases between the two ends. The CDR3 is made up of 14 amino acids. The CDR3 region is CASSFRDNHYEQYF. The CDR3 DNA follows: TGTGCCAGCAGCTTTCGTGACAACCACTACGAGCAGTACTTC.

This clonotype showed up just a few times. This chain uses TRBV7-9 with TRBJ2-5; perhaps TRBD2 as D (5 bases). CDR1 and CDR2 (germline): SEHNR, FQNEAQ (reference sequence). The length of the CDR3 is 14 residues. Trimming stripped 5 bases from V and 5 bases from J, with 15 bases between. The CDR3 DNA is TGTGCCAGCAGCCAACACTCGGGCGGGGAGACCCAGTACTTC. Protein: CASSQHSGGETQYF.

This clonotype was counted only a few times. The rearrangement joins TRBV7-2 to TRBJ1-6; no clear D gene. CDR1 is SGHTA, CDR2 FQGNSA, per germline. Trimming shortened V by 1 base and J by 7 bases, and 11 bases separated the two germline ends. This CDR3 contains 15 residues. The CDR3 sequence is CASSLEYARNSPLHF. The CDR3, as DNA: TGTGCCAGCAGCTTAGAGTACGCAAGGAATTCACCCCTCCACTTT.